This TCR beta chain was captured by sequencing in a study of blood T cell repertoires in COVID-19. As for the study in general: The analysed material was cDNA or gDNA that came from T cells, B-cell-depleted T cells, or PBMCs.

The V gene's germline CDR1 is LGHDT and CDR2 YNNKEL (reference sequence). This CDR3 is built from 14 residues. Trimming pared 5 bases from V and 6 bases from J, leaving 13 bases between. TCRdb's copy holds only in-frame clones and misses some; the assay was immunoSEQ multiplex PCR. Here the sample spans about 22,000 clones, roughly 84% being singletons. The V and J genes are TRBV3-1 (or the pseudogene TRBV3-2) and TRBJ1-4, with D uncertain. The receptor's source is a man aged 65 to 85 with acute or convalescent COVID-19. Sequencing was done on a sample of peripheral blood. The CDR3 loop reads CASSVVGRDEKLFF. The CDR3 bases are TGTGCCAGCAGCGTGGTAGGGAGGGATGAAAAACTGTTTTTT.